Listed below are T cell receptor beta chains from one sample, sequenced in a study of blood T cells in healthy people across ages. TCRdb reprocessed the 5' RACE reads via MiXCR and lists one record per CDR3 protein. The table lists around 780,000 distinct CDR3 sequences, about 26% of them singletons. These data were also filed under a second study, of T cells of mothers and their children.

Sequencing was carried out using blood. These receptors were taken from a boy aged 5-17 years in good health. Each CDR3 is given with its conserved first and last residue. A D gene is named only where the DNA matches it firmly. Part of the rows lack a size; the others show once, few, many or a class for expanded clones.

V gene	clone size	J gene	D gene	CDR3 protein	CDR3 DNA
TRBV5-1	.	TRBJ1-2	.	CASSSAPRPHGYTF	TGCGCCAGCAGCTCCGCCCCGCGTCCCCATGGCTACACCTTC
TRBV7-2	.	TRBJ1-1	.	CASSPSGPLNTEVFF	TGTGCCAGCAGCCCTTCTGGGCCATTGAACACTGAAGTTTTCTTT
TRBV5-1	.	TRBJ2-5	TRBD2	CASSSNSGGQETQYF	TGCGCCAGCAGCTCCAATAGCGGGGGGCAAGAGACCCAGTACTTC
TRBV6-2/TRBV6-3	few	TRBJ2-1	TRBD2	CASSYGTSGYKNEQFF	TGTGCCAGCAGTTACGGGACTAGCGGCTATAAGAATGAGCAGTTCTTC
TRBV20-1	.	TRBJ2-2	TRBD2	CSARDPGLAGGPWTGELFF	TGCAGTGCTAGAGATCCGGGACTAGCGGGGGGGCCTTGGACCGGGGAGCTGTTTTTT
TRBV12-3/TRBV12-4	.	TRBJ2-5	.	CASKTGMGETQYF	TGTGCCAGCAAAACAGGGATGGGGGAGACCCAGTACTTC
TRBV12-3/TRBV12-4	.	TRBJ2-3	.	CASSNSSSTDTQYF	TGTGCCAGCAGTAACAGTTCTAGCACAGATACGCAGTATTTT
TRBV6-6	.	TRBJ2-5	.	CASSYLYGLVQETQYF	TGTGCCAGCAGTTACCTCTACGGATTAGTCCAAGAGACCCAGTACTTC
TRBV12-3/TRBV12-4	few	TRBJ2-7	TRBD2	CASSRGSGARQYF	TGTGCCAGCAGTCGGGGGAGCGGGGCGAGGCAGTACTTC
TRBV28	few	TRBJ1-4	TRBD1	CASSATGTGGLRKLFF	TGTGCCAGCAGTGCAACAGGGACAGGGGGCTTACGAAAACTGTTTTTT
TRBV6-4	few	TRBJ1-6	.	CASSEGENSPPHF	TGTGCCAGCAGTGAAGGGGAGAATTCACCCCCCCACTTT
TRBV10-3	.	TRBJ1-1	.	CAISERDTHTEAFF	TGTGCCATCAGTGAAAGGGACACCCACACTGAAGCTTTCTTT
TRBV3-1	.	TRBJ1-6	.	CASSQGSTPLHF	TGTGCCAGCAGCCAAGGTTCGACACCCCTCCACTTT
TRBV4-1	.	TRBJ2-1	.	CASSQEGTDPQFF	TGCGCCAGCAGCCAAGAAGGTACGGACCCGCAGTTCTTC
TRBV20-1	.	TRBJ1-4	.	CSAPVFEGEKLFF	TGCAGTGCTCCCGTTTTTGAGGGAGAAAAACTGTTTTTT
TRBV20-1	.	TRBJ2-7	.	CSARRQTSYEQYF	TGCAGTGCTAGGAGGCAGACCTCCTACGAGCAGTACTTC
TRBV7-9	.	TRBJ2-2	.	CASRGTTSGTGELFF	TGTGCCAGCAGGGGAACAACCTCTGGGACCGGGGAGCTGTTTTTT
TRBV5-1	.	TRBJ2-1	.	CASFPGGDSYNEQFF	TGCGCCAGCTTCCCCGGGGGCGACTCCTACAATGAGCAGTTCTTC
TRBV12-3/TRBV12-4	.	TRBJ1-1	.	CASSLSPYEIEVDMSAFF	TGTGCCAGCAGTCTATCCCCTTACGAGATTGAGGTGGATATGAGTGCTTTCTTT
TRBV11-2	few	TRBJ2-5	.	CASSRDRRSWGTQYF	TGTGCCAGCAGCCGAGACAGGCGCTCCTGGGGGACCCAGTACTTC
TRBV6-1	.	TRBJ2-5	TRBD1	CASGGQTQETQYF	TGTGCCAGCGGGGGACAGACCCAAGAGACCCAGTACTTC
TRBV3-1	.	TRBJ2-7	.	CASSQDLGERGYEQYF	TGTGCCAGCAGCCAAGATTTGGGGGAGAGGGGCTACGAGCAGTACTTC
TRBV20-1	many	TRBJ1-3	.	CSARRPQVRFPYSGNTIYF	TGCAGTGCTAGACGGCCACAGGTCCGTTTCCCTTACTCTGGAAACACCATATATTTT
TRBV19	few	TRBJ2-4	.	CASSMSRLGKNIQYF	TGTGCCAGTAGTATGTCCCGCCTGGGCAAAAACATTCAGTACTTC
TRBV7-9	few	TRBJ2-1	TRBD2	CASSPWTSRPYNEQFF	TGTGCCAGCAGCCCTTGGACTAGCCGACCCTACAATGAGCAGTTCTTC
TRBV10-3	few	TRBJ1-4	.	CAISKGQANEKLFF	TGTGCCATCAGTAAGGGACAAGCTAATGAAAAACTGTTTTTT
TRBV4-1	.	TRBJ2-7	.	CASRVRMGHEQYF	TGCGCCAGCAGGGTCCGGATGGGGCACGAGCAGTACTTC
TRBV3-1	.	TRBJ2-5	.	CASSQGFSQGGETQYF	TGTGCCAGCAGCCAAGGATTTTCACAGGGAGGAGAGACCCAGTACTTC
TRBV20-1	few	TRBJ2-4	.	CSARDGNQAKNIQYF	TGCAGTGCTAGAGATGGTAATCAAGCCAAAAACATTCAGTACTTC
TRBV7-9	few	TRBJ2-7	.	CASSSPGVRYEQYF	TGTGCCAGCAGCTCCCCCGGGGTTCGCTACGAGCAGTACTTC
TRBV4-2	few	TRBJ2-1	.	CASTRTGGEQFF	TGTGCCAGCACCAGAACCGGGGGTGAGCAGTTCTTC
TRBV30	.	TRBJ2-5	.	CACSVSGWGMEQYF	TGTGCCTGCTCAGTGTCGGGATGGGGTATGGAGCAGTACTTC
TRBV5-1	.	TRBJ2-1	TRBD2	CASSPGLATNEQFF	TGCGCCAGCAGCCCGGGACTAGCAACGAATGAGCAGTTCTTC
TRBV12-3/TRBV12-4	many	TRBJ2-7	TRBD1	CASSGGQGFYEQYF	TGTGCCAGCAGTGGGGGACAGGGATTCTACGAGCAGTACTTC
TRBV10-3	.	TRBJ2-1	TRBD1	CAISAGTGPYNEQFF	TGTGCCATCAGTGCGGGGACAGGGCCCTACAATGAGCAGTTCTTC
TRBV11-2	few	TRBJ2-5	TRBD2	CASSFGLAPETQYF	TGTGCCAGCAGCTTCGGACTAGCGCCAGAGACCCAGTACTTC
TRBV20-1	.	TRBJ2-5	TRBD2	CSAQPLAEETQYF	TGCAGTGCCCAGCCACTAGCGGAAGAGACCCAGTACTTC
TRBV7-9	.	TRBJ2-2	.	CASRFKSGLGGELFF	TGTGCCAGCAGGTTCAAAAGCGGTCTAGGCGGGGAGCTGTTTTTT
TRBV9	.	TRBJ2-5	TRBD2	CASSLTSGGFQETQYF	TGTGCCAGCAGCCTGACTAGCGGGGGGTTCCAAGAGACCCAGTACTTC
TRBV5-1	.	TRBJ1-4	.	CASSSGGVNEKLFF	TGCGCCAGCAGCTCGGGAGGAGTTAATGAAAAACTGTTTTTT
TRBV29-1	.	TRBJ2-7	.	CSVVMAASYEQYF	TGCAGCGTTGTTATGGCAGCCTCCTACGAGCAGTACTTC
TRBV3-1	few	TRBJ1-6	.	CASSQGRNSPLHF	TGTGCCAGCAGCCAAGGGAGGAATTCACCCCTCCACTTT
TRBV5-1	.	TRBJ2-7	.	CASSQGVDEQYF	TGCGCCAGCAGCCAAGGAGTCGACGAGCAGTACTTC